This T cell receptor (beta chain) came from a study of OX40 agonist ivuxolimab in advanced cancers. The study in broad terms: Ivuxolimab, which targeted the costimulatory receptor OX40 (CD134), was an agonistic, fully human IgG2 monoclonal antibody. Intravenous ivuxolimab was administered to patients every 2 weeks at six dose levels: 0.01, 0.1, 0.3, 1.5, 3 and 10 mg/kg. Of the roughly 54 patients in dose escalation, 19 had hepatocellular carcinoma, about 15 had melanoma, 9 had renal cell carcinoma and 9 had head and neck cancer. A male proportion of around 81% and a mean age of approximately 61 years, ranging from about 20 to 80, were recorded for the dose-escalation cohort. Patients were allowed to have had prior anti-PD-1, anti-PD-L1 or anti-CTLA-4 therapy, and roughly 40% of the dose-escalation patients had previously received checkpoint inhibitors. Three dose-escalation patients achieved partial responses, one with hepatocellular carcinoma and two with cutaneous melanoma. The purpose of peripheral TCRbeta sequencing was to test whether ivuxolimab changed TCR sequence diversity and led to clonal T-cell expansion. The paper covers the monotherapy dose-escalation part of the phase I ivuxolimab trial, which included N of about 56 patients.

Genomic DNA was isolated from the sorted cells so that the TCRbeta CDR3 region could be sequenced. The immunoSEQ Assay was used to sequence the TCRbeta CDR3 regions. This is the immuneACCESS table as TCRdb keeps it, with only in-frame sequences that have V and J called. A part of the clones is gone; compared with another copy, unresolved V genes explain less than half, and the rest is unexplained. The sample has 30,000 to 40,000 clones on record, about three quarters of them singletons. Together, the top ten hold around a quarter of the sample. As regards this clone: Its antigen is not yet known. No base quality values were provided; no much bigger clone lies one nucleotide off.

General study outcomes and caveats: Clonal expansion of both CD4+ and CD8+ blood T cells was observed from baseline to week 6 at doses 0.1 to 3.0 mg/kg. The antigen specificity of the peripheral T cells that underwent clonal expansion was not determined. On average, CD8+ T cells showed more expanded clones than CD4+ T cells after ivuxolimab. Low levels of normalized T-cell clonal expansion were also shown by some nonresponding patients. In the 0.1-3.0 mg/kg groups, partial responders had among the lowest normalized peripheral clonal expansion, particularly in CD8+ T cells.

Patients with a history of autoimmune disease or receiving systemic immunosuppression were excluded from the trial. Peripheral blood for TCR sequencing was collected from all dose cohorts at baseline, on cycle 4 day 1, and on cycle 7 day 1. Samples were obtained from an open-label, multicenter, first-in-human phase I dose-escalation trial of ivuxolimab. Adults with locally advanced or metastatic melanoma, renal cell carcinoma, hepatocellular carcinoma or head and neck squamous cell carcinoma were enrolled in the trial. Before TCR sequencing, CD4+ T cells and CD8+ T cells were sorted from peripheral blood as separate populations. This receptor was identified in an adult with an advanced solid tumor such as melanoma, head and neck, liver or kidney cancer. Here the sequenced sample was CD4+ or CD8+ T cells sorted from blood, taken in a trial of the OX40 agonist ivuxolimab.

Here is the DNA: TGTGCCAGCAGCCAAGATTATCGCGGGGGGGCGGTGGGAGAGACCCAGTACTTC. It translates to CASSQDYRGGAVGETQYF. The receptor chain draws on TRBV4-2 and TRBJ2-5, and 9 junction bases match TRBD2. The CDR3, cysteine through phenylalanine, is 18 amino acids long. Solely the CDR3 DNA is kept, with 54 bases framed from the first base. V is pruned by 0 bases and J by 4 bases, leaving 12 bases of the junction without a gene match. CDR1 and CDR2, looked up from the germline V gene, are LGHNA and YNFKEQ.